The present entry profiles one TCR beta chain with its context. Its antigen remains unidentified. The donors were members of the approximately 130-subject validation cohort (separate from the roughly 670-subject first cohort). The data derive from a study of cytomegalovirus exposure and HLA in healthy donors. Assay: immunoSEQ multiplex PCR; the TCRdb copy retains only in-frame clones and omits some. In the table there are some 150,000 clones, around 90% of which are singletons. Trimming removed 5 bases from V and 2 bases from J, with 19 bases in between. This CDR3 is built from 16 residues. Germline lookup yields CDR1 SSHAT and CDR2 FNYEAQ (reference sequence). Study-wide results and limits: Both high specificity and high sensitivity reportedly marked the classifier's diagnosis of cytomegalovirus status. TCR clusters originating in the first cohort tended to co-occur in the roughly 130 validation repertoires, according to a later analysis. Researchers catalogued 160 or so TCR beta chains as cytomegalovirus-associated.

Sequences were obtained from PBMCs. The V and J genes are TRBV7-7 and TRBJ2-7; D not resolved. This clonotype was sampled from a man between 18 and 29 years old in good health and CMV-seropositive. The CDR3 DNA is TGTGCCAGCAGCCCAATCGACACAACCCTAACCTACGAGCAGTACTTC. Translated, it gives CASSPIDTTLTYEQYF.